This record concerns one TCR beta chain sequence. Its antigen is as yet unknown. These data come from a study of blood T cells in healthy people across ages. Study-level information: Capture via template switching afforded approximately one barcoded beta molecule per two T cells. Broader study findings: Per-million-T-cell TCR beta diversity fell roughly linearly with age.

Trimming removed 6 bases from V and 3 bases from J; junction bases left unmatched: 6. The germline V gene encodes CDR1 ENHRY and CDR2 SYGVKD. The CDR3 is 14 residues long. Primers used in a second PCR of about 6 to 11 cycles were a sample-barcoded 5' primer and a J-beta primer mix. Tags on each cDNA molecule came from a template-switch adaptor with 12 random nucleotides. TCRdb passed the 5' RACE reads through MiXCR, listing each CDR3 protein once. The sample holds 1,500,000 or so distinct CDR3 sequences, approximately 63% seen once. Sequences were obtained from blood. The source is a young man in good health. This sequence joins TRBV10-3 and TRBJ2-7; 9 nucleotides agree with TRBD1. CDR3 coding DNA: TGTGCCATCAGGGAGACAGGGGGGCTCTACGAGCAGTACTTC. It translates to CAIRETGGLYEQYF.